Each of the 4 T cell receptor beta chains below was sequenced from the same sample in a study of cytomegalovirus exposure and HLA in healthy donors. The data were produced by immunoSEQ multiplex PCR, yet TCRdb's version contains in-frame clones alone and is incomplete. In the table there are a few hundred thousand clones, about 90% of which are singletons. The material sequenced was PBMCs. These TCRs come from a woman younger than 35 in good health and CMV-seronegative.

CDR3 DNA sequence: TGTGCCAGCAGTTTACGCGGGGGGGCCTACACAGATACGCAGTATTTT. Translating it yields CASSLRGGAYTDTQYF. The chain links TRBV27 to TRBJ2-3; 9 nucleotides align to TRBD2. Losses at the gene ends were 2 bases for V and 2 bases for J; bases not matched to a gene: 5. From germline, CDR1 is MNHEY and CDR2 SMNVEV (reference sequence). This CDR3 contains 16 residues.

The J gene is TRBJ2-6, the V gene TRBV12-2; the DNA was not used to check the table's D call, TRBD1. TRBV12-2 counts as a pseudogene. This CDR3 is 15 amino acids long. DNA for the CDR3: TGTGCAAAGCAGGGATCCCACTCTGGGGCCAACGTCCTGACTTTC. Residues: CAKQGSHSGANVLTF.

This clone was seen only once. This sequence joins TRBV11-2 and TRBJ1-6, with TRBD1 matching 9 bases. The CDR3 has 15 amino acids. Germline CDR1 is SGHAT and CDR2 is FQNNGV. J lost 5 bases, V lost 3 bases, and 2 bases had no gene match. The chain's CDR3 is CASSLGQGNNSPLHF. The CDR3 DNA sequence: TGTGCCAGCAGCTTGGGACAGGGTAATAATTCACCCCTCCACTTT.

The chain has TRBV28 and TRBJ1-2; 10 bases are shared with TRBD1. The CDR3 contains 16 residues. Trimming took 7 bases from V and 6 from J; bases not matched to a gene: 14. Germline-derived CDR1 and CDR2 are MDHEN and SYDVKM. CDR3: CASKNPDRTGGNGYTF. Here the CDR3 DNA reads TGTGCCAGCAAAAATCCTGACCGGACAGGGGGAAATGGCTACACCTTC.